Below, 11 T cell receptor beta chains from the same sample are listed, as sequenced in a study of human T cells and chemical hapten exposure. TCRdb analysed the 5' RACE reads with MiXCR anew, one entry per CDR3 protein. The table includes under 150,000 distinct CDR3 sequences, approximately 20% detected once. Unfractionated whole blood was the source from which total RNA was extracted. All receptors derive from a human donor in good health.

This clonotype was observed a few times. J is TRBJ2-5 and V is TRBV28, with 12 bases lining up with TRBD2. Unmatched junction bases numbered 6, after V lost 2 bases and J lost 5 bases. CDR3 length equals 16 residues. Germline V CDR1 and CDR2: MDHEN, SYDVKM. CDR3: CASSLAGLAGLETQYF. CDR3 nucleotide sequence: TGTGCCAGCAGTTTAGCCGGACTAGCGGGATTGGAGACCCAGTACTTC.

The rearrangement uses TRBV20-1 and TRBJ2-3; D is perhaps TRBD2 (7 bases). V dropped 4 bases and J dropped 5 bases, with 16 bases sitting between them. Germline lookup yields CDR1 DFQATT and CDR2 SNEGSKA (reference sequence). The CDR3 is 14 residues long. CDR3: CSATRRGAGDTQYF. The CDR3 coding sequence is TGCAGTGCTACCCGCCGGGGGGCGGGAGATACGCAGTATTTT.

The CDR3 loop is CASSLAPSQQYF. The CDR3 DNA sequence: TGTGCCAGCAGCTTAGCCCCCAGCCAGCAGTACTTC. The rearrangement links TRBV7-8 to TRBJ2-7; D remains unclear. Germline-derived CDR1 and CDR2 are SGHVS and FQNEAQ. The V gene lost 0 bases and the J gene lost 8 bases, with 8 bases spanning the gap. The CDR3 totals 12 residues.

This rearrangement joins TRBV4-1 to TRBJ2-7; 9 bases are a match to TRBD1. V was pared by 7 bases and J by 1 base, with 8 bases of the junction left unmatched. The length of the CDR3 is 15 residues. Germline lookup yields CDR1 MGHRA and CDR2 YSYEKL. The CDR3 spells CASTPDRGDSYEQYF. Here the CDR3 DNA reads TGCGCCAGCACCCCGGACAGGGGCGATTCCTACGAGCAGTACTTC.

The chain combines TRBV6-5 with TRBJ2-3, with D possibly being TRBD1 or TRBD2 (5 bases each). This CDR3 comprises 14 residues. Germline assignment: CDR1 MNHEY and CDR2 SVGAGI. V dropped 3 bases and J dropped 6 bases, with 13 bases sitting between them. CDR3: CASSYGGYLDTQYF. The CDR3 DNA is TGTGCCAGCAGTTATGGGGGATACTTGGATACGCAGTATTTT.

This clonotype has more than one count but fewer than ten. This chain connects TRBV6-5 to TRBJ2-3; 7 nucleotides line up with TRBD1. Germline V gene sequence: CDR1 MNHEY, CDR2 SVGAGI. With V trimmed by 6 bases and J by 2 bases, 8 bases remained unmatched. The CDR3 is 15 amino acids. CDR3 nucleotides: TGTGCCAGCAGCAACACAGGGGCAGACACAGATACGCAGTATTTT. Its protein product is CASSNTGADTDTQYF.

This clonotype was picked up a small number of times. CDR3 coding DNA: TGTGCCAGCAGGACCGGAAGCGTTTCAGGCTATGGCTACACCTTC. It yields the protein CASRTGSVSGYGYTF. V and J are TRBV6-5 and TRBJ1-2; no clear D. The V gene lost 6 bases and the J gene lost 4 bases, with 18 bases spanning the gap. This CDR3 has 15 residues. CDR1 is MNHEY and CDR2 is SVGAGI in the germline V gene.

V and J are TRBV5-1 and TRBJ1-5; D is undetermined. The CDR3 runs to 15 residues. Per germline, CDR1 SGHRS and CDR2 YFSETQ. V was pared by 1 base and J by 0 bases, with 8 bases between. The CDR3 here is CASSLNYNSNQPQHF. The CDR3, as DNA: TGCGCCAGCAGCTTGAACTACAATAGCAATCAGCCCCAGCATTTT.

The CDR3: CSATGTSAYEQYF. The DNA of the CDR3 is TGCAGTGCAACCGGGACTAGCGCCTACGAGCAGTACTTC. The chain combines TRBV20-1 with TRBJ2-7, with 10 bases lining up with TRBD2. The J segment lost 2 bases and the V segment lost 6 bases, leaving 4 bases of the junction unmatched. The CDR3 is 13 amino acids. Germline V gene lookup returns CDR1 DFQATT and CDR2 SNEGSKA (reference sequence).

The chain employs TRBV10-2 and TRBJ1-1; the match to TRBD1 covers 8 bases. This CDR3 contains 14 residues. Germline V CDR1 and CDR2: WSHSY, SAAADI. V trimming: 7 bases; J trimming: 4 bases; junction bases outside the gene matches: 8. CDR3 coding DNA: TGCGCCAGCATGGACAGGGTATATTTCACTGAAGCTTTCTTT. It yields the protein CASMDRVYFTEAFF.

This clonotype was picked up a small number of times. The rearrangement joins TRBV5-1 to TRBJ1-1, with D uncertain. This CDR3 comprises 15 residues. Germline lookup yields CDR1 SGHRS and CDR2 YFSETQ. The germline V and J ends were trimmed by 0 bases and 3 bases, with 12 bases remaining between them. Written as DNA, the CDR3 is TGCGCCAGCAGCTTGGCGGGCAATCCTTACACTGAAGCTTTCTTT. This sequence encodes CASSLAGNPYTEAFF.